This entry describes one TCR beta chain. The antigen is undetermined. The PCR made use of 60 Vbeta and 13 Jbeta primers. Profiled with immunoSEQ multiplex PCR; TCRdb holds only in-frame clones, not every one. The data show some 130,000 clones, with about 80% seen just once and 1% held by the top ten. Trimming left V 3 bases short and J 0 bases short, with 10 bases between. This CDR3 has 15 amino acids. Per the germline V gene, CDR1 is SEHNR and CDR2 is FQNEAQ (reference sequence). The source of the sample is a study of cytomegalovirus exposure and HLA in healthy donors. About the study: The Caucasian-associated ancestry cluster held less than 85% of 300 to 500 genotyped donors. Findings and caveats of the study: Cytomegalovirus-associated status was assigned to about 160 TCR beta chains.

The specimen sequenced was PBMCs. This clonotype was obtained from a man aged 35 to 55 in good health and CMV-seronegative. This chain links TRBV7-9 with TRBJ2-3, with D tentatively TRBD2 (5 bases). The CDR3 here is CASSLDGKSTDTQYF. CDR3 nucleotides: TGTGCCAGCAGCTTGGACGGGAAGAGCACAGATACGCAGTATTTT.